Sequencing of this TCR beta chain was carried out in a study of identical twins. This clonotype was seen many times. Its antigen is not known. Findings and limits, study-wide: Out-of-frame beta chain sequences displayed weaker excess sharing between twins. Rather than following the same donors, the conclusions depended on cross-sectional statistical analysis. Cord blood beta clonotypes that were abundant carried fewer insertions, and memory repertoires showed no such trend.

cDNA carried unique molecular identifiers, and a universal primer site was added by template switching. From the 5' RACE reads, TCRdb called clonotypes with MiXCR, one entry per CDR3 protein. The data contain more than 200,000 distinct CDR3 sequences, over 12% of them seen just once; the ten biggest clones take up 8.5% to 10%. Sequences were obtained from memory (CD45RO+) T cells sorted from blood. This TCR derives from a woman aged 18-29 years in good health.

CDR3 loop: CASSGLAGGSRTDTQYF. CDR3 nucleotide sequence: TGCGCCAGCAGCGGACTAGCGGGAGGTTCTCGCACAGATACGCAGTATTTT. V usage is TRBV5-1 and J usage is TRBJ2-3; 14 bases line up with TRBD2. After removal of 4 bases from V and 1 base from J, the junction contained 5 bases not matched to a gene. Germline CDR1 and CDR2: SGHRS and YFSETQ. The CDR3 contains 17 residues.